This T cell receptor (beta chain) was profiled in a study of identical twins. Each cDNA held unique molecular identifiers, and template switching gave it a universal primer site. TCRdb independently ran MiXCR on the 5' RACE reads; one entry per CDR3 protein. This sample carries approximately 500,000 distinct CDR3 sequences, 13% to 15% of them seen once, and the ten largest clones take less than 0.5%. The CDR3 runs 15 residues. Trimming cost V 2 bases and J 4 bases, with 15 bases left between them. CDR1 SGHDT and CDR2 YYEEEE come from the germline V gene. This sample also belongs to another study, concerning yellow fever vaccine responses in identical twins. That source reports: Twins' T cell vaccine responses reportedly looked partly convergent, partly personalized.

Sequenced sample: CD4+ T cells sorted from blood. The chain joins TRBV5-6 to TRBJ1-1; D is possibly TRBD1 (5 bases). This clonotype was obtained from a woman aged 18-29 years in good health. The CDR3 sequence: CASSFRGAIFTEAFF. CDR3 nucleotide sequence: TGTGCCAGCAGCTTCCGAGGGGCCATCTTCACTGAAGCTTTCTTT.